The next 22 T cell receptor beta chains were all read from a single sample in a study of blood T cell repertoires in COVID-19. Profiled with immunoSEQ multiplex PCR; TCRdb holds only in-frame clones, not every one. Of approximately 360,000 clones in the sample, roughly 90% are singletons; the top ten hold approximately 7%. Specimen: peripheral blood. All receptors derive from a man younger than 35 with active or convalescent COVID-19.

V is TRBV27 and J is TRBJ2-7; a weak D match, TRBD1 (5 bases). Germline CDR1 MNHEY, CDR2 SMNVEV (reference sequence). The CDR3 is 14 residues long. V lost 2 bases, J lost 0 bases, and 8 bases lay in between. The CDR3 here is CASSLKGNSYEQYF. As DNA, the CDR3 is TGTGCCAGCAGTTTAAAGGGGAACTCCTACGAGCAGTACTTC.

V gene TRBV28 combines with J gene TRBJ2-1, with 7 positions matching TRBD2. The CDR3 is 14 amino acids. The J segment lost 9 bases and the V segment lost 5 bases, leaving 10 bases of the junction unmatched. Germline V gene lookup returns CDR1 MDHEN and CDR2 SYDVKM. CDR3 sequence: CASSLQGLWPEQFF. The CDR3 DNA reads as TGTGCCAGCAGTCTCCAGGGACTATGGCCTGAGCAGTTCTTC.

The V and J genes are TRBV7-3 and TRBJ1-3, with no clear D. CDR1 is SGHTA and CDR2 is FQGTGA in the germline V gene. The CDR3 extends over 14 amino acids. The V gene lost 5 bases and the J gene lost 0 bases, with 8 bases spanning the gap. The CDR3 nucleotides read TGTGCCAGCAGCACCAGTCCCTCTGGAAACACCATATATTTT. Protein sequence: CASSTSPSGNTIYF. The full variable domain, rest sourced from reference TRBV7-3 and TRBJ1-3, is GAGVSQTPSNKVTEKGKYVELRCDPISGHTALYWYRQSLGQGPEFLIYFQGTGAADDSGLPNDRFFAVRPEGSVSTLKIQRTERGDSAVYLCASSTSPSGNTIYFGEGSWLTVV.

The J gene is TRBJ1-1, the V gene TRBV6-5; a possible D gene is TRBD1 (6 bases). The CDR3 has 16 amino acids. Germline V gives CDR1 MNHEY, CDR2 SVGAGI. V was clipped by 2 bases and J by 0 bases, with 13 bases between them. The DNA for the CDR3 is TGTGCCAGCAGTTACAGGGGGTTCGAGATGAACACTGAAGCTTTCTTT. Translating it yields CASSYRGFEMNTEAFF.

This clone was counted once. This chain uses TRBV5-1 with TRBJ1-5; the match to TRBD1 covers 7 bases. V was clipped by 4 bases and J by 2 bases; unmatched bases: 9. Germline V gene lookup returns CDR1 SGHRS and CDR2 YFSETQ. This CDR3 is 16 amino acids long. The CDR3 sequence is CASSEQGPPGNQPQHF. For the CDR3, the DNA is TGCGCCAGCAGCGAACAGGGGCCCCCGGGCAATCAGCCCCAGCATTTT.

This chain joins TRBV7-8 and TRBJ1-5; no clear D. Germline-derived CDR1 and CDR2 are SGHVS and FQNEAQ. CDR3 size: 16 residues. V lost 1 base and J lost 5, with 15 bases in between. CDR3 in amino acids: CASSLDRESLYQPQHF. Here the CDR3 DNA reads TGTGCCAGCAGCTTAGATCGGGAGAGTCTGTATCAGCCCCAGCATTTT.

The V and J genes are TRBV18 and TRBJ1-1; D gene ambiguous. Trimming took 11 bases from V and 0 from J, leaving 16 bases between them. The CDR3 is 14 residues long. Germline values: CDR1 KGHSH, CDR2 LQKENI. CDR3 DNA: TGTGCCGACAAACAAAAGGATATGAACACTGAAGCTTTCTTT. Translated, it gives CADKQKDMNTEAFF.

The chain combines TRBV9 with TRBJ1-4; 9 positions match TRBD1. J gave up 0 bases and V 4 bases, and 7 bases lay outside the gene matches. This CDR3 is 17 amino acids long. Germline loops: CDR1 SGDLS, CDR2 YYNGEE. The CDR3: CASSTTGGFSTNEKLFF. CDR3 coding DNA: TGTGCCAGCAGCACTACAGGGGGCTTTTCAACTAATGAAAAACTGTTTTTT.

The genes are TRBV24-1 and TRBJ2-2, with TRBD1 matching over 12 bases. V shed 2 bases and J 4 bases; nucleotides not matched to a gene: 4. The germline CDR1 and CDR2 sequences are KGHDR and SFDVKD. The CDR3 is made up of 17 amino acids. Here the CDR3 DNA reads TGTGCCACCAGTGATTGGGGGACAGGGGGCTTCACCGGGGAGCTGTTTTTT. Amino acids: CATSDWGTGGFTGELFF.

The chain employs TRBV5-5 and TRBJ1-1, with D uncertain. This CDR3 spans 13 amino acids. The V end was cut by 4 bases, the J end by 1 base, with 8 bases between. CDR1 SGHKS and CDR2 YYEKEE come from the germline V gene (reference sequence). This chain's CDR3 is CASSQYRNTEAFF. CDR3 sequence (DNA): TGTGCCAGCAGCCAATACAGGAACACTGAAGCTTTCTTT.

The chain recombines TRBV6-5 with TRBJ1-4, with D possibly TRBD1 on 5 matching bases. Looked up from germline, CDR1 is MNHEY and CDR2 is SVGAGI. Trimming pared 2 bases from V and 3 bases from J, leaving 7 bases between. The length of the CDR3 is 14 residues. Written as DNA, the CDR3 is TGTGCCAGCAGTTACCGGGGGGCTAATGAAAAACTGTTTTTT. Amino acid sequence: CASSYRGANEKLFF.

The genes are TRBV4-2 and TRBJ2-3; the match to TRBD2 covers 10 bases. The germline gives CDR1 LGHNA, CDR2 YNFKEQ. Trimming removed 1 base from V and 2 bases from J; junction bases left unmatched: 3. This CDR3 is 16 amino acids long. In nucleotides, the CDR3 is TGTGCCAGCAGCCAAGGGACTAGCGGTTTCACAGATACGCAGTATTTT. This sequence encodes CASSQGTSGFTDTQYF.

The chain employs TRBV7-9 and TRBJ2-7; tentative D call: TRBD1 (5 bases). The V gene's germline CDR1 is SEHNR and CDR2 FQNEAQ (reference sequence). The CDR3 runs to 12 residues. Trimming shortened V by 1 base and J by 5 bases, and 6 bases separated the two germline ends. CDR3 residues: CASSLGRDEQYF. CDR3 DNA sequence: TGTGCCAGCAGCTTAGGCAGGGACGAGCAGTACTTC.

This clone was detected only a few times. The chain recombines TRBV12-3 or TRBV12-4 with TRBJ1-2; D gene uncertain. The V and J ends lost 2 bases and 2 bases respectively, with 6 bases between them. The CDR3 is 13 amino acids. DNA of the CDR3: TGTGCCAGCAGTTTAAACAGAAACTATGGCTACACCTTC. As protein: CASSLNRNYGYTF.

The chain uses TRBV7-9 and TRBJ2-7; 11 bases line up with TRBD2. Trimming took 2 bases from V and 3 from J; bases not matched to a gene: 3. Germline CDR1 is SEHNR and CDR2 is FQNEAQ (reference sequence). The CDR3 extends over 15 amino acids. DNA for the CDR3: TGTGCCAGCAGCTTAACTAGCGGGAGCTTCTACGAGCAGTACTTC. Its translation is CASSLTSGSFYEQYF. The full variable domain, completed using reference TRBV7-9 and TRBJ2-7, is DTGVSQNPRHKITKRGQNVTFRCDPISEHNRLYWYRQTLGQGPEFLTYFQNEAQLEKSRLLSDRFSAERPKGSFSTLEIQRTEQGDSAMYLCASSLTSGSFYEQYFGPGTRLTVT.

This clone was seen more than once but under ten times. The chain carries TRBV5-5 and TRBJ1-4; D is possibly TRBD1 (6 bases). The length of the CDR3 is 14 residues. V lost 6 bases to trimming and J lost 4 bases, with 13 bases between them. Germline values: CDR1 SGHKS, CDR2 YYEKEE (reference sequence). The DNA of the CDR3 is TGTGCCAGCACCCCACAGGGCCGTAATGAAAAACTGTTTTTT. Translating it yields CASTPQGRNEKLFF. The full variable domain, with the rest looked up from reference TRBV5-5 and TRBJ1-4, is DAGVTQSPTHLIKTRGQQVTLRCSPISGHKSVSWYQQVLGQGPQFIFQYYEKEERGRGNFPDRFSARQFPNYSSELNVNALLLGDSALYLCASTPQGRNEKLFFGSGTQLSVL.

The chain combines TRBV6-5 with TRBJ2-5; tentatively, D is TRBD1 (5 bases). V was pared by 0 bases and J by 10 bases, with 18 bases between. The CDR3 is 15 amino acids. CDR1 and CDR2 from the germline V gene are MNHEY and SVGAGI. This CDR3 reads CASSYSKQVTGDQYF. The CDR3 DNA follows: TGTGCCAGCAGTTACTCGAAACAGGTCACTGGTGACCAGTACTTC.

This chain links TRBV29-1 with TRBJ2-3, with 9 bases that match TRBD1. The CDR3 extends over 15 amino acids. The junction had 10 bases not matched to a gene; V was cut back by 5 bases and J by 4 bases. CDR1 is SQVTM and CDR2 is ANQGSEA in the germline V gene. The CDR3 DNA sequence: TGCAGCGTTTCTTTCCGGGACAGGGCGGCAGATACGCAGTATTTT. This encodes CSVSFRDRAADTQYF.

The gene calls are TRBV11-2 and TRBJ2-7; 9 bases are shared with TRBD2. CDR1 is SGHAT and CDR2 is FQNNGV in the germline V gene. This CDR3 comprises 17 residues. Germline trimming cut 4 bases from V and 0 bases from J; bases unmatched to any gene: 10. The DNA for the CDR3 is TGTGCCAGCAGCTCCTGGGGGAGGCGGGAGGGCTCCTACGAGCAGTACTTC. Its protein is CASSSWGRREGSYEQYF.

The rearrangement joins TRBV9 to TRBJ1-2; TRBD1 is a possible D gene (5 bases). There are 14 residues in the CDR3. The germline gives CDR1 SGDLS, CDR2 YYNGEE. V lost 3 bases to trimming and J lost 3 bases, with 12 bases between them. CDR3 protein: CASSGRQGYYGYTF. CDR3 DNA: TGTGCCAGCAGCGGACGGCAGGGTTACTATGGCTACACCTTC.

The V call is TRBV2, the J call TRBJ2-3, with a weak D call TRBD2 (7 bases). Trimming took off 5 bases at V and 2 bases at J, with 14 bases between the two ends. The CDR3 sequence is 15 residues long. In germline, CDR1 is SNHLY, CDR2 FYNNEI. Here the CDR3 reads CASSPGGDATDTQYF. As DNA, the CDR3 is TGTGCCAGCAGTCCGGGGGGCGATGCCACAGATACGCAGTATTTT.

The V and J genes are TRBV28 and TRBJ2-7; 10 bases agree with TRBD1. Looked up from germline, CDR1 is MDHEN and CDR2 is SYDVKM. The J segment lost 4 bases and the V segment lost 10 bases, leaving 7 bases of the junction unmatched. The CDR3 extends over 13 amino acids. The CDR3 loop is CATTRGQGYEQYF. The CDR3 nucleotides read TGTGCCACCACTAGGGGACAGGGGTACGAGCAGTACTTC.